The T cell receptor beta chain under discussion was sequenced for a study of T cells after yellow fever vaccination (dated by TCRdb to between 2018 and 2021). Notes on the research overall: The SMART-Seq v4 Ultra Low Input RNA kit was used to prepare libraries from fractions with low cell numbers. To follow T-cell clones before and after both primary and booster YFV17D yellow fever vaccination, bulk TCR alpha and beta repertoires underwent longitudinal sequencing. The cohort comprised two healthy male donors, one aged 18 to 30 and one aged 30 to 40 years. Blood samples were taken at several timepoints before and after primary and secondary immunization, and bulk PBMC replicates and cell subsets were isolated.

Inclusive of the bounding cysteine and phenylalanine, the CDR3 is 16 residues long. Only the CDR3 region is kept as DNA, spanning 48 bases read in frame from base 1. V lost 5 bases and J lost 2 bases, and the count of bases not matched to a germline gene is 5. In the germline V gene (reference sequence), CDR1 corresponds to SEHNR and CDR2 to FQNEAQ. What the study reported, not specific to this receptor: Compared with the primary T-cell response, the secondary T-cell response was faster but weaker, reaching its peak on day 5 rather than on day 15. Computational filtering was needed because FACS-sorted repertoires could contain abundant contaminating clonotypes from the bulk population. Because only two donors were included in the study, the extent to which the findings can be generalized is limited. After the booster, most of the clones that had expanded following primary vaccination were detected again (almost 98% of CD4 and roughly 90% of CD8), which suggests that memory was broadly maintained. A small fraction of clonotypes appeared in both the CD4 and CD8 compartments, likely as a result of convergent recombination.

A note on this clonotype: The specificity of this receptor is unknown. No base quality information exists; no much larger clone differs at one position.

TCR cDNA was synthesized by 5'RACE template switching, through which a universal primer site and unique molecular identifiers were introduced. Priming of cDNA synthesis was performed from both the TCR alpha and TCR beta constant segments. Two PCR steps were used to amplify libraries, with sample barcodes and sequencing adapters being added in the second step. Sequencing of libraries was done on Illumina HiSeq 2500 (2x100 bp) or NovaSeq (2x150 bp). Regarding the original processing steps: Demultiplexing of reads and collapsing into UMI consensus sequences were performed with MIGEC, and V(D)J alignment was carried out with MiXCR. Vaccine-responding clonotypes were defined with edgeR using replicate PBMC samples, requiring FDR below 0.01 and a log2 fold change above 5 up to day 15. Each bulk clonotype received a CD4 or CD8 identity based on whether the sequenced CD4 or CD8 repertoire contained that clonotype at higher abundance. TCRdb reanalyzed the raw reads on its own, using fastp at Q25 for trimming and MiXCR for clone calling, and kept in-frame beta chains. Identical CDR3 protein sequences are pooled into one entry, listed with their most common genes and DNA. TCRdb's processing, not the study's, gives the V and J calls here. This sample gives around 63,000 distinct CDR3 sequences in total; approximately 7.4% of them show up just once. The top ten clonotypes cover 30% to 45% of the sample.

This specimen's treatment or condition label, per the study, means: live attenuated yellow fever vaccine strain. PBMCs were isolated from peripheral blood using a standard Ficoll-Paque protocol. Dynabeads CD4 and CD8 positive selection kits were used to isolate the CD4 and CD8 T-cell fractions. RNA was extracted with TriZol from bulk PBMCs, CD4 and CD8 fractions, and dextramer-positive and dextramer-negative fractions. Source: CD8+ T cells sorted from PBMCs, taken 15 days after the yellow fever booster vaccination. The TCR originated in a young man who received the YFV17D yellow fever vaccine. The rearranged segments are TRBV7-9 and TRBJ2-5; a stretch of 13 junction bases matches TRBD2. At the DNA level, the sequence is TGTGCCAGCAGCGAGACTAGCGGGAGGCCACAAGAGACCCAGTACTTC. It codes for CASSETSGRPQETQYF.